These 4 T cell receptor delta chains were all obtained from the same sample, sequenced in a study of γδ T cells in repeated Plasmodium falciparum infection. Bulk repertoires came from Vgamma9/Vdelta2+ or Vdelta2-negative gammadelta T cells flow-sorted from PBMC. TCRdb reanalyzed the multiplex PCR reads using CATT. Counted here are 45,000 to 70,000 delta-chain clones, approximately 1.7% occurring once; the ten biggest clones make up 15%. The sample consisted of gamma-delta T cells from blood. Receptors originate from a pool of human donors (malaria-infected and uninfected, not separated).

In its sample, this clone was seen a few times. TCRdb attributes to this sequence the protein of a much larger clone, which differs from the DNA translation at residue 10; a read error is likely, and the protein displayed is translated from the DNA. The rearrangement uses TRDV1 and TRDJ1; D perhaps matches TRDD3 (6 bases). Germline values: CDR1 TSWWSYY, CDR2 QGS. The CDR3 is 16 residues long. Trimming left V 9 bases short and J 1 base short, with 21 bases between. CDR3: CALEEAGVGITDKLIF. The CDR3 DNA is TGTGCTCTGGAGGAAGCAGGGGTGGGGATCACCGATAAACTCATCTTT.

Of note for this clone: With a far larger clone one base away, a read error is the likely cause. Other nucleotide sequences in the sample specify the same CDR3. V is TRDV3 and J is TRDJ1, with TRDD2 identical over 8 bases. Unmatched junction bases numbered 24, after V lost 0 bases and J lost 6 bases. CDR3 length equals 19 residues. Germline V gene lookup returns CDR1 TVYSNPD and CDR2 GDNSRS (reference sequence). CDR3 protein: CAFRCALPFLRGPDYKLIF. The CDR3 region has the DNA TGTGCCTTTAGGTGCGCACTACCCTTCCTAAGGGGACCCGACTATAAACTCATCTTT.

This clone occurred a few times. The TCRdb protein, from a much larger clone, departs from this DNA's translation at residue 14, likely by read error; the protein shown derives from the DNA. CDR3 coding DNA: TGTGCTCTTGGGGTCCATGTAGGGGGTGGGGGACCCGGCAAGGATAAACTCATCTTT. It specifies CALGVHVGGGGPGKDKLIF. The chain recombines TRDV1 with TRDJ1, with 7 bases fitting TRDD3. TCRdb lists no J gene, so it was determined here by aligning the DNA to germline. With 4 bases clipped from V and 5 bases from J, the junction kept 22 bases outside the gene matches. Germline lookup yields CDR1 TSWWSYY and CDR2 QGS. The length of the CDR3 is 19 residues.

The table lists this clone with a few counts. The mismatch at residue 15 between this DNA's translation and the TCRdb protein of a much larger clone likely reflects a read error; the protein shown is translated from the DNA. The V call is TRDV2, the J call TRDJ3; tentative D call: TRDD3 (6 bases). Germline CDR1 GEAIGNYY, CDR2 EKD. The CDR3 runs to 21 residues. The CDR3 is CACDTAGGGGGSSWGTRQMFF. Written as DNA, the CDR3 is TGTGCCTGTGACACCGCAGGAGGTGGGGGGGGAAGCTCCTGGGGCACCCGACAGATGTTTTTC.